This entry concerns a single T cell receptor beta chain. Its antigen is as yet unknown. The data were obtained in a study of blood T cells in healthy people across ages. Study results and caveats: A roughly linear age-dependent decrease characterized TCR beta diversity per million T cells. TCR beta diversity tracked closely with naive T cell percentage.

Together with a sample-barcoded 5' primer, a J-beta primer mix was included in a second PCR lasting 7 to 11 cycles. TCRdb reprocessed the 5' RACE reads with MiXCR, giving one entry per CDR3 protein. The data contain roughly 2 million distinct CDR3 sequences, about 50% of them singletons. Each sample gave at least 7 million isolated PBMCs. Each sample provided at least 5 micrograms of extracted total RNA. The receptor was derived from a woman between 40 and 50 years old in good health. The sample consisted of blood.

The CDR3 DNA sequence: TGTGCCAGCTCGCCAACCGGGACAGGGGGCCCCTACGAGCAGTACTTC. As protein: CASSPTGTGGPYEQYF. The genes are TRBV18 and TRBJ2-7; TRBD1 matches at 12 bases. CDR3 length: 16 residues. Germline V gene data show CDR1 as KGHSH and CDR2 as LQKENI. Trimming removed 6 bases from V and 2 bases from J; junction bases left unmatched: 8.